The 5 T cell receptor beta chains below come from one sample, sequenced in a study of blood T cells in healthy people across ages. Primers used in a second PCR of about 6 to 11 cycles were a sample-barcoded 5' primer and a J-beta primer mix. TCRdb redid the calling of the 5' RACE reads with MiXCR, one entry per CDR3 protein. Of 650,000 to 800,000 distinct CDR3 sequences in the sample, roughly 44% were seen once. The material sequenced was blood. These receptors were obtained from a man aged 60 to 69 in good health.

The chain combines TRBV20-1 with TRBJ2-7; D may be TRBD1 (6 bases). The V gene's germline CDR1 is DFQATT and CDR2 SNEGSKA (reference sequence). V gave up 5 bases and J gave up 5 bases, with 19 bases separating them. The CDR3 sequence is 14 residues long. CDR3 sequence reads: CSAQERQGFDEQYF. The CDR3 DNA follows: TGCAGTGCTCAAGAGCGCCAGGGGTTCGACGAGCAGTACTTC.

This clonotype was found a few times. This chain uses TRBV6-2 or TRBV6-3 with TRBJ2-1; TRBD2 aligns across 13 bases. Trimming removed 3 bases from V and 6 bases from J; junction bases left unmatched: 5. This CDR3 region has 16 residues. Germline CDR1 MNHEY, CDR2 SVGEGT. CDR3 loop: CASSYKLAGGSNEQFF. The CDR3 region has the DNA TGTGCCAGCAGTTATAAACTAGCGGGGGGGAGCAATGAGCAGTTCTTC.

This rearrangement joins TRBV7-2 to TRBJ2-1; the D call may be TRBD1 or TRBD2 (6 bases each). The CDR3 extends over 15 amino acids. CDR1 and CDR2 from the germline V gene are SGHTA and FQGNSA. V was trimmed by 1 base and J by 6 bases, leaving 13 bases between them. The CDR3 nucleotides are TGTGCCAGCAGCTTAGGGGCACAGGGACTCAATGAGCAGTTCTTC. Amino acids: CASSLGAQGLNEQFF.

The V call is TRBV10-3, the J call TRBJ2-1, with 13 bases lining up with TRBD2. Germline assignment: CDR1 ENHRY and CDR2 SYGVKD. V was clipped by 11 bases and J by 15 bases; unmatched bases: 13. This CDR3 has 13 residues. CDR3 DNA sequence: TGTGCCTCGGCACTAGCGGGGGGGCCTGGACGGTTCTTC. Protein: CASALAGGPGRFF.

This clonotype was recorded once. One end of the junction fails to match germline, which may point to a read error. The chain joins TRBV11-2 to TRBJ1-2; D is undetermined. Germline V gene lookup returns CDR1 SGHAT and CDR2 FQNNGV. The CDR3 is made up of 14 amino acids. The CDR3 DNA reads as TGTGCCAGCAGCTTCCTCGGAGGTGGCTATGACTACACCTTC. It is translated as CASSFLGGGYDYTF.